This TCR beta chain was observed in a study of PD-1 blockade in classical Hodgkin lymphoma. Study-wide background: Patients had nivolumab dosed at 3 mg/kg, delivered intravenously every 2 weeks.

Some clones are missing from TCRdb's copy, which holds only in-frame ones; the method was immunoSEQ multiplex PCR. The sample carries about 22,000 clones, about two thirds recorded once. With 0 bases clipped from V and 0 bases from J, the junction kept 11 bases outside the gene matches. Germline V lookup: CDR1 LNHNV, CDR2 YYDKDF (reference sequence). The CDR3 has 20 amino acids. All trial patients relapsed after autologous stem cell transplantation. Concerning this clone: Antigen: not known.

General observations from the study: By C4D1, diversity of CD4+ TCRs had risen significantly, whereas that of CD8+ TCRs had not. A reduction in baseline TCR diversity was reportedly seen in newly diagnosed patients relative to healthy donors. Baseline diversity was lower in partial responders and progressors than complete responders.

The TCR sequence derives from a human donor with classical Hodgkin lymphoma. The genes are TRBV15 and TRBJ1-6, with 7 bases that match TRBD1. The material was peripheral blood mononuclear cells (PBMCs), obtained at baseline. The CDR3 loop reads CATSRDPRDSFDSYNSPLHF. Here the CDR3 DNA reads TGTGCCACCAGCAGAGATCCCCGGGACAGCTTTGACTCCTATAATTCACCCCTCCACTTT.